The subject of this entry is one TCR beta chain. Looked up from germline, CDR1 is LNHDA and CDR2 is SQIVND (reference sequence). The CDR3 extends over 16 amino acids. Trimming took 2 bases from V and 1 from J; bases not matched to a gene: 7. Source study methods: Reference gene primer amplification yielded estimated nucleated cell counts. Clones were sequenced by immunoSEQ multiplex PCR, and TCRdb holds only the in-frame ones, with some missing. That table gives V, J and clone size, and the DNA gave D and trimming. This table holds roughly 60,000 clones, about 80% found once. This entry is derived from a study of blood T cell repertoires in COVID-19.

Sequencing was carried out using peripheral blood. The sequence derives from a man between 60 and 75 years old with acute or convalescent COVID-19. The chain couples TRBV19 to TRBJ1-2, with 7 bases that match TRBD1. CDR3 in amino acids: CASSIPGGSINYGYTF. The CDR3 DNA follows: TGTGCCAGTAGTATACCAGGGGGTTCAATTAACTATGGCTACACCTTC.